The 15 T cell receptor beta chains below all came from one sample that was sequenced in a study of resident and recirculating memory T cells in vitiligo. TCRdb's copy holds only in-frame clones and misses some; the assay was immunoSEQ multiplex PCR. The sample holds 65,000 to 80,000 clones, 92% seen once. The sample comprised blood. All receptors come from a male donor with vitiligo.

CDR3 in amino acids: CASSLVGRVTGELFF. The DNA of the CDR3 is TGTGCCAGCAGCTTAGTAGGCAGGGTAACCGGGGAGCTGTTTTTT. The chain links TRBV7-9 to TRBJ2-2; TRBD1 is a possible D gene (5 bases). Per the germline V gene, CDR1 is SEHNR and CDR2 is FQNEAQ (reference sequence). V shed 1 base and J shed 5 bases, with 11 bases lying between them. This CDR3 is built from 15 residues. Looking up the rest from reference TRBV7-9 and TRBJ2-2 gives the full variable domain: DTGVSQNPRHKITKRGQNVTFRCDPISEHNRLYWYRQTLGQGPEFLTYFQNEAQLEKSRLLSDRFSAERPKGSFSTLEIQRTEQGDSAMYLCASSLVGRVTGELFFGEGSRLTVL.

The CDR3 spells CASSESRLAGEDEQFF. DNA for the CDR3: TGTGCCAGCAGTGAAAGTCGACTAGCGGGAGAAGATGAGCAGTTCTTC. The chain combines TRBV25-1 with TRBJ2-1, with TRBD2 identical over 12 bases. J lost 8 bases, V lost 2 bases, and 7 bases had no gene match. Germline V lookup: CDR1 MGHDK, CDR2 SYGVNS. The length of the CDR3 is 16 residues.

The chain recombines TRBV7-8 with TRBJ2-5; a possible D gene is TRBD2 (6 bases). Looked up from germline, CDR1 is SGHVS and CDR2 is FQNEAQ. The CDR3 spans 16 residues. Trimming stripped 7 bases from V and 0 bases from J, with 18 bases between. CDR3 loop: CASKRVDRENQETQYF. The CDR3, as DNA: TGTGCCAGCAAAAGGGTCGATCGGGAGAACCAAGAGACCCAGTACTTC.

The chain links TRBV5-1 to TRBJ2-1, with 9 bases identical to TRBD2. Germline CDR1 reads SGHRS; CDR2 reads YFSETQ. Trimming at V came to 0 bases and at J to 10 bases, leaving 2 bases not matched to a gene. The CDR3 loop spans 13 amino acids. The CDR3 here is CASSLEGLAEQFF. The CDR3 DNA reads TGCGCCAGCAGCTTGGAAGGACTAGCGGAGCAGTTCTTC. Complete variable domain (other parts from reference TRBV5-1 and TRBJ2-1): KAGVTQTPRYLIKTRGQQVTLSCSPISGHRSVSWYQQTPGQGLQFLFEYFSETQRNKGNFPGRFSGRQFSNSRSEMNVSTLELGDSALYLCASSLEGLAEQFFGPGTRLTVL.

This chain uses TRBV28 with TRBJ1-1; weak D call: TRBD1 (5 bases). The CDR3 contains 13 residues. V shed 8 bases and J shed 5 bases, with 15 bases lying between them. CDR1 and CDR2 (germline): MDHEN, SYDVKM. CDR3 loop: CASSLRGRTEAFF. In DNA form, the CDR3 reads TGTGCCAGCTCCCTAAGGGGTCGGACTGAAGCTTTCTTT.

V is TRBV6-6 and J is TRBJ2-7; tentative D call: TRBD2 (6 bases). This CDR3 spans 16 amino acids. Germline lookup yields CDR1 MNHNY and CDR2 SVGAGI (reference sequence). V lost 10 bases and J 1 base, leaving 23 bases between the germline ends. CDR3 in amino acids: CANPRGFAAASYEQYF. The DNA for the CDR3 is TGTGCCAACCCCCGGGGGTTCGCAGCGGCTTCCTACGAGCAGTACTTC.

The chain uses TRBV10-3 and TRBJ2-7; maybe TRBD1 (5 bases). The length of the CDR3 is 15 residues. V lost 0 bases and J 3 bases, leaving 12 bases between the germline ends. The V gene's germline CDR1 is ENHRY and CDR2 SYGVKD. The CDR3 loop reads CAISESSARDYEQYF. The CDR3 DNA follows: TGTGCCATCAGTGAGTCCTCGGCCAGGGACTACGAGCAGTACTTC.

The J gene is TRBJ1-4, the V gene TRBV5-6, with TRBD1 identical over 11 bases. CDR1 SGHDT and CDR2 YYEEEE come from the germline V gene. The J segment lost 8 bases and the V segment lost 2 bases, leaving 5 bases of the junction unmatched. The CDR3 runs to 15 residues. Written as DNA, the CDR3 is TGTGCCAGCAGCTTCGGACAGGGGGCGTGGGAAAAACTGTTTTTT. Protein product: CASSFGQGAWEKLFF.

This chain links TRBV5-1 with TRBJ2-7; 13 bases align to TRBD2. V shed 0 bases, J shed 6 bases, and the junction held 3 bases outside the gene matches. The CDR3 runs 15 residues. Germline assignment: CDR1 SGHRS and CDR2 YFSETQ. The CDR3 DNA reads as TGCGCCAGCAGCTTGGGGACTAGCGGGAGTTCCGAGCAGTACTTC. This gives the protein CASSLGTSGSSEQYF.

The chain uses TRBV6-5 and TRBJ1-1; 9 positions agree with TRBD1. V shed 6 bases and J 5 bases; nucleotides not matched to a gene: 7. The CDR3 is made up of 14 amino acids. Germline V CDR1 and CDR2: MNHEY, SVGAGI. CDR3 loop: CASSPDRGRTEAFF. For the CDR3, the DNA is TGTGCCAGCAGCCCAGACAGGGGGAGGACTGAAGCTTTCTTT.

DNA for the CDR3: TGTGCCAGCAGCTCCCGGACAGGAGGTCCCGAGACCCAGTACTTC. Its translation: CASSSRTGGPETQYF. The chain recombines TRBV11-2 with TRBJ2-5; 7 nucleotides align to TRBD1. V dropped 4 bases and J dropped 5; count of bases not matched to a gene: 10. Germline assignment: CDR1 SGHAT and CDR2 FQNNGV. This CDR3 has 15 amino acids.

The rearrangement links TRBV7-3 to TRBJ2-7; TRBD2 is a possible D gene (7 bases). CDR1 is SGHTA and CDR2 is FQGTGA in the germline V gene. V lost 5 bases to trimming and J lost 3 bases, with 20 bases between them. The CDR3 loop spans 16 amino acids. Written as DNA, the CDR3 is TGTGCCAGCAGCCCCCGTGGGGGGGGGCGCGGCTACGAGCAGTACTTC. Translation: CASSPRGGGRGYEQYF. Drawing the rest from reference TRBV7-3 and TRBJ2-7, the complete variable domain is GAGVSQTPSNKVTEKGKYVELRCDPISGHTALYWYRQSLGQGPEFLIYFQGTGAADDSGLPNDRFFAVRPEGSVSTLKIQRTERGDSAVYLCASSPRGGGRGYEQYFGPGTRLTVT.

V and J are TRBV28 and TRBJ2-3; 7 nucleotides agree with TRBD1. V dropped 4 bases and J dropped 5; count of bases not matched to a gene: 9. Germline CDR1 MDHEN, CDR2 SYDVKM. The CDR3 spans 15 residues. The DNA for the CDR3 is TGTGCCAGCAGTTCAAGGGGGCGCGGTGTAGATACGCAGTATTTT. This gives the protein CASSSRGRGVDTQYF. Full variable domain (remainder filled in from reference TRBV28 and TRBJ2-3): DVKVTQSSRYLVKRTGEKVFLECVQDMDHENMFWYRQDPGLGLRLIYFSYDVKMKEKGDIPEGYSVSREKKERFSLILESASTNQTSMYLCASSSRGRGVDTQYFGPGTRLTVL.

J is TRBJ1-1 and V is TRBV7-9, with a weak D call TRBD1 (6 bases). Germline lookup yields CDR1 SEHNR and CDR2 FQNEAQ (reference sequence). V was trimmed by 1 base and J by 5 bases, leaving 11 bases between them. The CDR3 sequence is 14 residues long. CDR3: CASSLGGGGTEAFF. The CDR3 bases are TGTGCCAGCAGCTTAGGAGGGGGTGGAACTGAAGCTTTCTTT. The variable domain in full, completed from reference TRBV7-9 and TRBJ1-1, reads DTGVSQNPRHKITKRGQNVTFRCDPISEHNRLYWYRQTLGQGPEFLTYFQNEAQLEKSRLLSDRFSAERPKGSFSTLEIQRTEQGDSAMYLCASSLGGGGTEAFFGQGTRLTVV.

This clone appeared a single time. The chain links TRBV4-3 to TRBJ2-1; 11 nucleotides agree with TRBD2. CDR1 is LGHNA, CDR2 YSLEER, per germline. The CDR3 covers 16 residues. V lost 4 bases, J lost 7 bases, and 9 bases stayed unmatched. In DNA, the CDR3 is TGCGCCAGCAGCCGAGGAGGACTAGCGGGCGAAAATGAGCAGTTCTTC. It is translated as CASSRGGLAGENEQFF.